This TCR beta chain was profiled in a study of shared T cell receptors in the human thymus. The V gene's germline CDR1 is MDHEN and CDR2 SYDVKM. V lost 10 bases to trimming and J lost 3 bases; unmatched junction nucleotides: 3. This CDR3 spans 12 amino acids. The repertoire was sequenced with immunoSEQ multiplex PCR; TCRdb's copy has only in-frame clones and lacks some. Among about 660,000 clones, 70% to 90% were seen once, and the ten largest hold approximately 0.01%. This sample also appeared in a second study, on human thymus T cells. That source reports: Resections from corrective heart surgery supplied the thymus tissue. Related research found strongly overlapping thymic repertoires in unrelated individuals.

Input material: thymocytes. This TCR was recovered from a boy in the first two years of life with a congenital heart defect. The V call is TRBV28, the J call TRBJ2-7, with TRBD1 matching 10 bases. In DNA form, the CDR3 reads TGTGCCACCGGGACAGGGGACTACGAGCAGTACTTC. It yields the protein CATGTGDYEQYF.